What follows are 29 T cell receptor beta chains derived from one specimen sequenced in a study of blood T cell repertoires in COVID-19 (dated by TCRdb to between 2020 and 2021). Library preparation employed the immunoSEQ multiplex PCR assay. TCRdb obtained this table from immuneACCESS and retained in-frame rearrangements with V and J assigned. These tables miss some clones; where compared with another copy, unresolved V genes account for less than half of the shortfall, and the remainder is unexplained. For this sample the table gives tens of thousands of clones, of which roughly 80% were detected only once. The leading ten clones occupy 2% to 2.5% of the sample. Sequencing used peripheral blood. These TCRs come from an older man with COVID-19, enrolled during active disease.

V and J are TRBV11-2 and TRBJ1-1; tentative D call: TRBD1 (5 bases). CDR3 length: 15 residues. Germline CDR1 SGHAT, CDR2 FQNNGV. Between the trimmed V and J ends, which lost 2 bases and 3 bases, there was a span of 13 bases. The CDR3 sequence is CASSLLFRGDTEAFF. In DNA, the CDR3 is TGTGCCAGCAGCTTATTGTTTCGGGGGGACACTGAAGCTTTCTTT.

V is TRBV2 and J is TRBJ2-7; D gene ambiguous. CDR1 is SNHLY, CDR2 FYNNEI, per germline. The ends were cut back, 8 bases at V and 0 bases at J, with 8 bases in the middle. The CDR3 totals 12 residues. Here the CDR3 DNA reads TGTGCCAGCCGCAGAAGCTCCTACGAGCAGTACTTC. Its protein product is CASRRSSYEQYF.

The V gene is TRBV11-1, the J gene TRBJ2-1; 10 nucleotides align to TRBD1. This CDR3 comprises 12 residues. Trimming removed 5 bases from V and 15 bases from J; junction bases left unmatched: 7. Germline CDR1 and CDR2: SGHAT and FQDESV (reference sequence). In DNA form, the CDR3 reads TGTGCCAGCAGCCCTTCCGGGACAGGGGCGTTCTTC. This encodes CASSPSGTGAFF.

This clone was seen repeatedly, ten times or more. The rearrangement links TRBV7-9 to TRBJ2-1, with 9 bases that match TRBD2. Germline CDR1 and CDR2: SEHNR and FQNEAQ (reference sequence). Trimming at V came to 5 bases and at J to 3 bases, leaving 11 bases not matched to a gene. This CDR3 is 17 amino acids long. The CDR3 region has the DNA TGTGCCAGCAGCCCCCCCCCGAGACTAGCGGTCTACAATGAGCAGTTCTTC. Protein: CASSPPPRLAVYNEQFF.

This clone appeared once. V usage is TRBV9 and J usage is TRBJ2-7, with TRBD2 matching over 7 bases. The CDR3 extends over 14 amino acids. CDR1 SGDLS and CDR2 YYNGEE come from the germline V gene. The J segment lost 4 bases and the V segment lost 0 bases, leaving 4 bases of the junction unmatched. The CDR3 DNA is TGTGCCAGCAGCGTAGGTCTAGCGGATTACGAGCAGTACTTC. This sequence encodes CASSVGLADYEQYF.

The chain has TRBV5-1 and TRBJ2-1; maybe TRBD2 (7 bases). V was clipped by 9 bases and J by 5 bases, with 15 bases between them. CDR3 length: 13 residues. CDR1 and CDR2 (germline): SGHRS, YFSETQ. The DNA for the CDR3 is TGCGCCACTCCTACCGGGGGGCACAATGAGCAGTTCTTC. This sequence encodes CATPTGGHNEQFF.

This sequence joins TRBV2 and TRBJ2-7, with no clear D. CDR1 and CDR2 from the germline V gene are SNHLY and FYNNEI. V was shortened by 5 bases and J by 2 bases, with 7 bases between the two germline ends. This CDR3 is 12 amino acids long. The CDR3, as DNA: TGTGCCAGCAGTCTCTCTCCCTACGAGCAGTACTTC. It specifies CASSLSPYEQYF. The full variable domain, its missing parts supplied by reference TRBV2 and TRBJ2-7, is EPEVTQTPSHQVTQMGQEVILRCVPISNHLYFYWYRQILGQKVEFLVSFYNNEISEKSEIFDDQFSVERPDGSNFTLKIRSTKLEDSAMYFCASSLSPYEQYFGPGTRLTVT.

This clone was picked up one time. The genes are TRBV27 and TRBJ2-3; a weak D match, TRBD2 (6 bases). Looked up from germline, CDR1 is MNHEY and CDR2 is SMNVEV (reference sequence). CDR3 length: 15 residues. The V end was cut by 8 bases, the J end by 3 bases, with 18 bases between. The CDR3 spells CASGLSGAKTDTQYF. The CDR3 DNA sequence: TGTGCCAGCGGCCTTAGCGGAGCAAAAACAGATACGCAGTATTTT.

This chain joins TRBV4-2 and TRBJ1-2; D gene ambiguous. The CDR3 runs to 12 residues. The ends were cut back, 0 bases at V and 5 bases at J, with 4 bases in the middle. CDR1 is LGHNA and CDR2 is YNFKEQ in the germline V gene. In DNA form, the CDR3 reads TGTGCCAGCAGCCAAGATTCGTATGGCTACACCTTC. Protein sequence: CASSQDSYGYTF.

The chain employs TRBV27 and TRBJ2-7, with TRBD1 identical over 9 bases. CDR3 size: 14 residues. Trimming at V came to 5 bases and at J to 3 bases, leaving 5 bases not matched to a gene. The germline V gene has CDR1 MNHEY and CDR2 SMNVEV (reference sequence). CDR3 sequence: CASSTGGDLYEQYF. DNA of the CDR3: TGTGCCAGCAGTACAGGGGGCGACCTCTACGAGCAGTACTTC.

The chain uses TRBV14 and TRBJ2-1, with D possibly TRBD2 on 6 matching bases. V gave up 1 base and J gave up 7 bases, with 20 bases separating them. This CDR3 spans 17 amino acids. CDR1 and CDR2 from the germline V gene are SGHDN and FVKESK. The CDR3 sequence: CASSQGLTGGARNEQFF. The CDR3 DNA reads as TGTGCCAGCAGCCAAGGACTCACAGGAGGGGCGCGTAATGAGCAGTTCTTC.

The chain is built from TRBV30 and TRBJ2-3; a weak D match, TRBD2 (6 bases). This CDR3 has 14 residues. CDR1 and CDR2 from the germline V gene are GTSNPN and SVGIG (reference sequence). The V end was cut by 0 bases, the J end by 4 bases, with 11 bases between. In DNA, the CDR3 is TGTGCCTGGAGTGTTCGGGAGTTGGCAGATACGCAGTATTTT. Translation gives CAWSVRELADTQYF.

V and J are TRBV18 and TRBJ2-3; D uncertain. In germline, CDR1 is KGHSH, CDR2 LQKENI. This CDR3 is 16 amino acids long. Trimming stripped 3 bases from V and 6 bases from J, with 19 bases between. Here the CDR3 DNA reads TGTGCCAGCTCACCGGTGGCAGGTCAATTGTTGGATACGCAGTATTTT. Translated, it gives CASSPVAGQLLDTQYF.

This chain uses TRBV5-1 with TRBJ2-3; D may be TRBD2 (5 bases). CDR1 is SGHRS and CDR2 is YFSETQ in the germline V gene. V lost 4 bases to trimming and J lost 7 bases, with 16 bases between them. This CDR3 comprises 14 residues. CDR3 sequence (DNA): TGCGCCAGCAGCCAGACTATTCAGTCGAATACGCAGTATTTT. As protein: CASSQTIQSNTQYF.

This chain connects TRBV2 to TRBJ2-7; 8 positions match TRBD2. V trimming: 10 bases; J trimming: 5 bases; junction bases outside the gene matches: 16. The CDR3 is 15 residues long. From germline, CDR1 is SNHLY and CDR2 FYNNEI. CDR3 sequence (DNA): TGTGCCACCCGGGGGGGGTCAGGGAATCGGGACGAGCAGTACTTC. Its protein product is CATRGGSGNRDEQYF.

The V call is TRBV5-3, the J call TRBJ1-4; unclear D gene. TRBV5-3 is sorted into the ORF group, with uncertain function. The CDR3 consists of 15 residues. V was cut by 2 bases and J by 5 bases, with 13 bases left in between. CDR3 DNA sequence: TGTGCCAGAAGCTTTAGGGAGGCGCCGAATGAAAAACTGTTTTTT. It translates to CARSFREAPNEKLFF.

This clone has only a few counts. V usage is TRBV28 and J usage is TRBJ2-1, with a weak D call TRBD1 (7 bases). The V gene's germline CDR1 is MDHEN and CDR2 SYDVKM. This CDR3 spans 15 amino acids. DNA of the CDR3: TGTGCGACGACAGGGAGTTTGGCGGGAATCAATGAGCAGTTCTTC. As protein: CATTGSLAGINEQFF.

This clone was found once. The rearrangement uses TRBV7-3 and TRBJ2-1; 13 positions agree with TRBD2. J lost 2 bases, V lost 4 bases, and 5 bases had no gene match. Germline CDR1 is SGHTA and CDR2 is FQGTGA. The CDR3 runs to 17 residues. The CDR3 DNA reads as TGTGCCAGCAGCTCAACTAGCGGGAGGGCAACCTACAATGAGCAGTTCTTC. This codes for CASSSTSGRATYNEQFF.

V and J are TRBV27 and TRBJ2-7, with 11 nucleotides matching TRBD1. Germline CDR1 is MNHEY and CDR2 is SMNVEV (reference sequence). Trimming at V came to 5 bases and at J to 3 bases, leaving 3 bases not matched to a gene. The CDR3 covers 14 residues. CDR3 region: CASSKGTGGYEQYF. The CDR3 DNA reads as TGTGCCAGCAGTAAAGGGACAGGGGGCTACGAGCAGTACTTC.

The CDR3 here is CASSRQVSGNTIYF. Here the CDR3 DNA reads TGTGCCAGTAGCCGACAGGTGTCTGGAAACACCATATATTTT. The rearrangement uses TRBV19 and TRBJ1-3; D is perhaps TRBD1 (6 bases). Germline CDR1 LNHDA, CDR2 SQIVND (reference sequence). The germline V and J ends were trimmed by 6 bases and 1 base, with 10 bases remaining between them. The CDR3 length is 14 residues.

This sequence joins TRBV7-9 and TRBJ1-1; maybe TRBD1 (5 bases). The CDR3 is 14 residues long. V was pared by 5 bases and J by 4 bases, with 14 bases between. Germline V gene sequence: CDR1 SEHNR, CDR2 FQNEAQ (reference sequence). The CDR3 DNA follows: TGTGCCAGCAGCCCTCACGGGGGTGGCACTGAAGCTTTCTTT. Amino acids: CASSPHGGGTEAFF.

CDR3 in amino acids: CASSHPSFSSEQYF. The CDR3, as DNA: TGTGCCAGCAGTCATCCCTCTTTTAGCAGCGAGCAGTACTTC. The chain has TRBV6-5 and TRBJ2-7; D is unresolved. The CDR3 length is 14 residues. Trimming shortened V by 5 bases and J by 6 bases, and 17 bases separated the two germline ends. Germline V lookup: CDR1 MNHEY, CDR2 SVGAGI.

This clone is a singleton in its sample. The chain carries TRBV7-2 and TRBJ2-1; D possibly corresponds to TRBD2 (6 bases). CDR3 length: 14 residues. Deletions cut 0 bases from V and 9 bases from J, with 12 bases between. Germline values: CDR1 SGHTA, CDR2 FQGNSA. CDR3 sequence (DNA): TGTGCCAGCAGCTTAGCGGGGGGTGCGCGTGAGCAGTTCTTC. Translated, it gives CASSLAGGAREQFF.

This chain uses TRBV10-3 with TRBJ1-5; 12 positions match TRBD1. Germline CDR1 is ENHRY and CDR2 is SYGVKD. J lost 0 bases, V lost 10 bases, and 10 bases had no gene match. The CDR3 has 17 residues. This CDR3 reads CATNPGQGASSNQPQHF. CDR3 coding DNA: TGTGCCACTAATCCGGGACAGGGGGCGTCTAGCAATCAGCCCCAGCATTTT.

This clone was detected a few times. The rearrangement links TRBV24-1 to TRBJ1-5; D uncertain. This CDR3 has 14 amino acids. V lost 4 bases to trimming and J lost 7 bases, with 13 bases between them. Germline CDR1 KGHDR, CDR2 SFDVKD. The CDR3, as DNA: TGTGCCACCAGTGAGTCCCTACGAGGACAGCCCCAGCATTTT. Translation gives CATSESLRGQPQHF.

V and J are TRBV7-9 and TRBJ1-6, with 7 bases aligning to TRBD1. This CDR3 comprises 13 residues. V trimming: 1 base; J trimming: 11 bases; junction bases outside the gene matches: 2. Germline values: CDR1 SEHNR, CDR2 FQNEAQ (reference sequence). The CDR3 region is CASSLVGQTPLHF. Here the CDR3 DNA reads TGTGCCAGCAGCTTAGTGGGACAGACACCCCTCCACTTT.

This clone was seen a single time. The CDR3 sequence: CASSPPSQFPGANVLTF. CDR3 DNA sequence: TGTGCCAGCTCACCACCGTCACAGTTTCCTGGGGCCAACGTCCTGACTTTC. The chain carries TRBV18 and TRBJ2-6; D is unresolved. V dropped 0 bases and J dropped 2 bases, with 11 bases sitting between them. The germline CDR1 and CDR2 sequences are KGHSH and LQKENI. The CDR3 sequence is 17 residues long. The full variable domain, rest sourced from reference TRBV18 and TRBJ2-6, is NAGVMQNPRHLVRRRGQEARLRCSPMKGHSHVYWYRQLPEEGLKFMVYLQKENIIDESGMPKERFSAEFPKEGPSILRIQQVVRGDSAAYFCASSPPSQFPGANVLTFGAGSRLTVL.

The gene calls are TRBV10-3 and TRBJ1-4, with D tentatively TRBD1 (6 bases). The CDR3 is 16 residues long. Germline V gene lookup returns CDR1 ENHRY and CDR2 SYGVKD. V gave up 0 bases and J gave up 5 bases, with 13 bases separating them. CDR3 loop: CAISESELGQNEKLFF. The DNA for the CDR3 is TGTGCCATCAGTGAGTCGGAGCTTGGACAGAATGAAAAACTGTTTTTT.

This rearrangement joins TRBV12-5 to TRBJ2-3; 9 nucleotides line up with TRBD2. CDR1 and CDR2 (germline): LGHNT, FRNRAP. After removal of 3 bases from V and 5 bases from J, the junction contained 3 bases not matched to a gene. The CDR3 contains 14 residues. CDR3 DNA sequence: TGTGCTAGTGGTTTTAGCGGGAGTGTAGATACGCAGTATTTT. It encodes CASGFSGSVDTQYF.